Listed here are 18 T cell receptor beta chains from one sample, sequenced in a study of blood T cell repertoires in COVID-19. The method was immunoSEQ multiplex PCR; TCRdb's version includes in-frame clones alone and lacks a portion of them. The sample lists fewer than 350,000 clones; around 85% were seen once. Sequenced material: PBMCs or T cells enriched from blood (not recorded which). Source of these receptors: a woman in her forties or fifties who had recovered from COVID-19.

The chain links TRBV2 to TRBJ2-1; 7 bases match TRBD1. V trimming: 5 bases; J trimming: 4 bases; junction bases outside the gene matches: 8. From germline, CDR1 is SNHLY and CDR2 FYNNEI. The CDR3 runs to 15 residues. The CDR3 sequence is CASSYDRASYNEQFF. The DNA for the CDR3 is TGTGCCAGCAGTTACGACAGGGCTTCATACAATGAGCAGTTCTTC. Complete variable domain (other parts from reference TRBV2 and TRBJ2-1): EPEVTQTPSHQVTQMGQEVILRCVPISNHLYFYWYRQILGQKVEFLVSFYNNEISEKSEIFDDQFSVERPDGSNFTLKIRSTKLEDSAMYFCASSYDRASYNEQFFGPGTRLTVL.

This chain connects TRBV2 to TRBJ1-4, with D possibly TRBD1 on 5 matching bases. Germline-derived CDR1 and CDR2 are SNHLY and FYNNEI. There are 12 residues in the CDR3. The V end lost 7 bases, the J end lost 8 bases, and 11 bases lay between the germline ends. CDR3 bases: TGTGCCAGCATAGCAGACAGCGAAAAACTGTTTTTT. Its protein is CASIADSEKLFF.

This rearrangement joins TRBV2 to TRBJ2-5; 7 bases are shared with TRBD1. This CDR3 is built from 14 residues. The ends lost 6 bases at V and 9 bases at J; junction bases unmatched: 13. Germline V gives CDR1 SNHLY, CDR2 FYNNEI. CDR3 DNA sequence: TGTGCCAGCAGCCGCTATGACAGGGCCAGTCCCCAGTACTTC. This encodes CASSRYDRASPQYF. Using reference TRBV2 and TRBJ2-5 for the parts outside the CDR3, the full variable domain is EPEVTQTPSHQVTQMGQEVILRCVPISNHLYFYWYRQILGQKVEFLVSFYNNEISEKSEIFDDQFSVERPDGSNFTLKIRSTKLEDSAMYFCASSRYDRASPQYFGPGTRLLVL.

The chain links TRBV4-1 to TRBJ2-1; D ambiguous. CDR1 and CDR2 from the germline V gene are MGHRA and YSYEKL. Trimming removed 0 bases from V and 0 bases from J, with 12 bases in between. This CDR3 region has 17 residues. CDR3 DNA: TGCGCCAGCAGCCAAGACAGTCTCCTGAACTCCTACAATGAGCAGTTCTTC. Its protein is CASSQDSLLNSYNEQFF.

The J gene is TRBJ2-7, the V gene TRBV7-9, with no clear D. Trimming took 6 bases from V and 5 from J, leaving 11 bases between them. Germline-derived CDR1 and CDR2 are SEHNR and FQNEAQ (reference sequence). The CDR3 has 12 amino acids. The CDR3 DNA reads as TGTGCCAGCAGAGGTGGCGGAGACGAGCAGTACTTC. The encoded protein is CASRGGGDEQYF. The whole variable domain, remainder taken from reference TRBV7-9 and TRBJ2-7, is DTGVSQNPRHKITKRGQNVTFRCDPISEHNRLYWYRQTLGQGPEFLTYFQNEAQLEKSRLLSDRFSAERPKGSFSTLEIQRTEQGDSAMYLCASRGGGDEQYFGPGTRLTVT.

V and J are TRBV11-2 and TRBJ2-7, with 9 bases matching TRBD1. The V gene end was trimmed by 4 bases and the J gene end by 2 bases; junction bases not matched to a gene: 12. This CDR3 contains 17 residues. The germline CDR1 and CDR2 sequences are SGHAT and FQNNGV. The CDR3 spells CASSYLSGTGTPYEQYF. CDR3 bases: TGTGCCAGCAGCTACCTCTCCGGGACAGGGACACCCTACGAGCAGTACTTC.

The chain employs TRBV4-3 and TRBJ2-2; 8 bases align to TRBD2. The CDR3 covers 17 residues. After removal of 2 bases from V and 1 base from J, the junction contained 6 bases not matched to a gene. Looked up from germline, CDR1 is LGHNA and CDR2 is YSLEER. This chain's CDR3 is CASSQRTSTRNTGELFF. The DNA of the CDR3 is TGCGCCAGCAGCCAACGGACTAGCACGAGGAACACCGGGGAGCTGTTTTTT.

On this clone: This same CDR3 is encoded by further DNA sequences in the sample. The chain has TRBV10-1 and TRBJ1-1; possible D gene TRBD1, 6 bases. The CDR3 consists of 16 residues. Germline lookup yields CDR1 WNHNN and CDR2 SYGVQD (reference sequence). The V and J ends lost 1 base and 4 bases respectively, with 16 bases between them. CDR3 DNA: TGCGCCAGCAGTGAGTTGACAGGTCTAGAGGGCACTGAAGCTTTCTTT. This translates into CASSELTGLEGTEAFF.

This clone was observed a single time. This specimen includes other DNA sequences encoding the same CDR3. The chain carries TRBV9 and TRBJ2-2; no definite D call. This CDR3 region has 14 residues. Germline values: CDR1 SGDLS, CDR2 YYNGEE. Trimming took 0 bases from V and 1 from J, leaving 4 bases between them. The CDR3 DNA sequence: TGTGCCAGCAGCGTAGGAGGGAACACCGGGGAGCTGTTTTTT. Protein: CASSVGGNTGELFF.

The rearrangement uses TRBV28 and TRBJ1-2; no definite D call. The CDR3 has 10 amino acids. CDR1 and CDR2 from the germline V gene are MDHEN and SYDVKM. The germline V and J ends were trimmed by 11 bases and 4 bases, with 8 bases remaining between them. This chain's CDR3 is CAVRGYGYTF. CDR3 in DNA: TGTGCCGTACGGGGCTATGGCTACACCTTC.

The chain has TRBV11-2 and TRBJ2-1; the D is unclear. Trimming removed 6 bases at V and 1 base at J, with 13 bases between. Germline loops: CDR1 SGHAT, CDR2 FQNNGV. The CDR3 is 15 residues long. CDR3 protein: CASSPLRSSYNEQFF. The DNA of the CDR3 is TGTGCCAGCAGTCCGTTGAGGAGTTCCTACAATGAGCAGTTCTTC.

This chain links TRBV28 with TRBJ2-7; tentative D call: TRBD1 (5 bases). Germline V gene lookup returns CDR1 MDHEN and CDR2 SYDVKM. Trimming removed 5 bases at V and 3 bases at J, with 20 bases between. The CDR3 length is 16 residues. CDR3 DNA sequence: TGTGCCAGCAGTACCCTAAGGGGAAAAGAGGTCTACGAGCAGTACTTC. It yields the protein CASSTLRGKEVYEQYF.

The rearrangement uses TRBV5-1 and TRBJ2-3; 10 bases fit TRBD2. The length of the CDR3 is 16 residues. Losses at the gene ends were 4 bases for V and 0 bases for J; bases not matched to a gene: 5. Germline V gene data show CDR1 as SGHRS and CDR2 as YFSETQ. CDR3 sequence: CASSQNSGGSTDTQYF. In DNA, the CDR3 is TGCGCCAGCAGCCAAAATAGCGGGGGGAGCACAGATACGCAGTATTTT.

The CDR3 coding sequence is TGTGCCTGTCTCCGGGACAGGGGGAACACTGAAGCTTTCTTT. Its translation is CACLRDRGNTEAFF. The genes are TRBV30 and TRBJ1-1; the match to TRBD1 covers 10 bases. Germline loops: CDR1 GTSNPN, CDR2 SVGIG (reference sequence). The CDR3 runs 14 residues. V shed 6 bases and J 1 base; nucleotides not matched to a gene: 5. The full variable domain, its missing parts supplied by reference TRBV30 and TRBJ1-1, is SQTIHQWPATLVQPVGSPLSLECTVEGTSNPNLYWYRQAAGRGLQLLFYSVGIGQISSEVPQNLSASRPQDRQFILSSKKLLLSDSGFYLCACLRDRGNTEAFFGQGTRLTVV.

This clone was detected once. The CDR3 reads CASSQDPRAPKETQYF. The CDR3, as DNA: TGCGCCAGCAGCCAAGATCCCAGGGCCCCGAAAGAGACCCAGTACTTC. The rearrangement links TRBV4-3 to TRBJ2-5, with D perhaps matching TRBD1 (5 bases). The V gene's germline CDR1 is LGHNA and CDR2 YSLEER. This CDR3 is 16 amino acids long. Between the trimmed V and J ends, which lost 0 bases and 3 bases, there was a span of 14 bases.

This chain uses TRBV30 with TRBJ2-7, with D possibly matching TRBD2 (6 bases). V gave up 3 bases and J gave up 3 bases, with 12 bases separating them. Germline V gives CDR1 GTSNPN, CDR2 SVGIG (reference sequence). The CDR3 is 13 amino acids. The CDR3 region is CAWRGDSNYEQYF. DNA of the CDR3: TGTGCCTGGAGGGGGGACTCGAACTACGAGCAGTACTTC. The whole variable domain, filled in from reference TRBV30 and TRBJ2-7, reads SQTIHQWPATLVQPVGSPLSLECTVEGTSNPNLYWYRQAAGRGLQLLFYSVGIGQISSEVPQNLSASRPQDRQFILSSKKLLLSDSGFYLCAWRGDSNYEQYFGPGTRLTVT.

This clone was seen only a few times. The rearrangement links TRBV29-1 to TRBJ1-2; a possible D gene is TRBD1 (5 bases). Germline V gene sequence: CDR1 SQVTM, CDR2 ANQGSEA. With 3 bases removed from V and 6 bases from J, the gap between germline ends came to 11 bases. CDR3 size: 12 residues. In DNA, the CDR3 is TGCAGCGTTGAGCGTCAGGGCCATGGCTACACCTTC. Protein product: CSVERQGHGYTF.

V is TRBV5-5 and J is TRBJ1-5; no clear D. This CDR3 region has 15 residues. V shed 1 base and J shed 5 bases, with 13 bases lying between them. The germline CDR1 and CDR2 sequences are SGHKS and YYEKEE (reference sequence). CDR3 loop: CASSLRVTRDQPQHF. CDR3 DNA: TGTGCCAGCAGCTTGCGGGTTACTCGGGATCAGCCCCAGCATTTT.